The T cell receptor beta chain under discussion was sequenced for a study of cytomegalovirus exposure and HLA in healthy donors. The PCR ran on 60 Vbeta and 13 Jbeta primers. Generated by immunoSEQ multiplex PCR, the TCRdb table keeps only in-frame clones and is missing some. The sample has about 160,000 clones; roughly 80% are singletons. This CDR3 is built from 14 residues. The sample was PBMCs. The sequence was collected from a young man in good health and CMV-seronegative. J is TRBJ2-1 and V is TRBV21-1; the D call TRBD2 from the table was never checked on the DNA. TRBV21-1 is annotated as a pseudogene. The CDR3 reads CASPGRIVSNEQFF. In nucleotides, the CDR3 is TGTGCCAGCCCAGGGAGGATAGTATCGAATGAGCAGTTCTTC.